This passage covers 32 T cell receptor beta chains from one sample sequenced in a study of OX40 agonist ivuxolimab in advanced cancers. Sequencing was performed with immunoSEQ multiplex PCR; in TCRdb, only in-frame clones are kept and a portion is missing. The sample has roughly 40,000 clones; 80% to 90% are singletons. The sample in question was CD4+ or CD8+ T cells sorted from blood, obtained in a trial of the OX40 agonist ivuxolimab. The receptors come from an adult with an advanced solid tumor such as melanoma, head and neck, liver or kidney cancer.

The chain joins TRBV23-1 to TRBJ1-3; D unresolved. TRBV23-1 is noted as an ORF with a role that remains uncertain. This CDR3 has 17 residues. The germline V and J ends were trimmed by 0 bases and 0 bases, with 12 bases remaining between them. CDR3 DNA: TGCGCCAGCAGTCAATCGAAGGACTCAAGCTCTGGAAACACCATATATTTT. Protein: CASSQSKDSSSGNTIYF.

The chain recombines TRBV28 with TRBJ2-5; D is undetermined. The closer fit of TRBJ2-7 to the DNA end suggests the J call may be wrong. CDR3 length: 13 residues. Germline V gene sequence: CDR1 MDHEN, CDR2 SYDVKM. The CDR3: CASSFGHLYEQYF. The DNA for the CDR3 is TGTGCCAGCAGTTTTGGGCACTTATACGAGCAGTACTTC.

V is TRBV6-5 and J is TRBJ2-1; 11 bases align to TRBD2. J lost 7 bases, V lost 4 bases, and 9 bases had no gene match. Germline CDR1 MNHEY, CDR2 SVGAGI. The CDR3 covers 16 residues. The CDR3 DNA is TGTGCCAGCAGTTTAGAACTAGCGGGAGTCTTAAATGAGCAGTTCTTC. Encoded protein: CASSLELAGVLNEQFF.

The CDR3: CASSPSRGGRGGEQYF. Written as DNA, the CDR3 is TGTGCCAGCTCACCGTCTCGTGGGGGCAGGGGTGGAGAGCAGTACTTC. The rearrangement uses TRBV18 and TRBJ2-7; perhaps TRBD1 as D (6 bases). V lost 3 bases and J 7 bases, leaving 22 bases between the germline ends. The germline V gene has CDR1 KGHSH and CDR2 LQKENI. The CDR3 is 16 residues long.

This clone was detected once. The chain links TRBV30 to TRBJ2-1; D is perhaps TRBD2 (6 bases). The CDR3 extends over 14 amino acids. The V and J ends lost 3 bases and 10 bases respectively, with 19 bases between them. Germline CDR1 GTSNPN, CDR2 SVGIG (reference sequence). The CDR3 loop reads CAWRVISGGGEQFF. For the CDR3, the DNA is TGTGCCTGGAGAGTAATTAGCGGAGGCGGGGAGCAGTTCTTC.

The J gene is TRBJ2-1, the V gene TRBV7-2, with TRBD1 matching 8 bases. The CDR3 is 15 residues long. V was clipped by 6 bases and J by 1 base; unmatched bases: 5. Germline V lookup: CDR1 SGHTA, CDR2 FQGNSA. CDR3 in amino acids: CASSFDRGSYNEQFF. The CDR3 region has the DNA TGTGCCAGCAGTTTTGACAGGGGTTCCTACAATGAGCAGTTCTTC.

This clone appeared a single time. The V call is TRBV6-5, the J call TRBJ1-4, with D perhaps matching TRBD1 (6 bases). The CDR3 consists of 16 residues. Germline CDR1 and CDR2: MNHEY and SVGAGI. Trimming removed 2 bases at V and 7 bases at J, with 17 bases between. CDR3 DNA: TGTGCCAGCAGTTACGGGATTGGGGGCATCGGTGAAAAACTGTTTTTT. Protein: CASSYGIGGIGEKLFF.

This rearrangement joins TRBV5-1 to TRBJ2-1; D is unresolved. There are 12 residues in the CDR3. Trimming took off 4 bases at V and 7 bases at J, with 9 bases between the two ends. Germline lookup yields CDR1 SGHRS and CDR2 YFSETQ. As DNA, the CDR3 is TGCGCCAGCAGCCCTATAGGGAATGAGCAGTTCTTC. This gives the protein CASSPIGNEQFF.

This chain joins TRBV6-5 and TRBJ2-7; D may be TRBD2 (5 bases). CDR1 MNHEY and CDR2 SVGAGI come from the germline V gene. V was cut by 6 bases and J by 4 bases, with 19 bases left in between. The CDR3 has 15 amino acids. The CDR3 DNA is TGTGCCAGCAGCCTCAGACTCAGCACTAGGTACGAGCAGTACTTC. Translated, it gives CASSLRLSTRYEQYF.

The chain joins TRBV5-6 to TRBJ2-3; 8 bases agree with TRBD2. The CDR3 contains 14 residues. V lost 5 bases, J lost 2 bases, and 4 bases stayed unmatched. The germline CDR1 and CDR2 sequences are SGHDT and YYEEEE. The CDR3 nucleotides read TGTGCCAGCAGACGGGGGGGCTACACAGATACGCAGTATTTT. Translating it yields CASRRGGYTDTQYF.

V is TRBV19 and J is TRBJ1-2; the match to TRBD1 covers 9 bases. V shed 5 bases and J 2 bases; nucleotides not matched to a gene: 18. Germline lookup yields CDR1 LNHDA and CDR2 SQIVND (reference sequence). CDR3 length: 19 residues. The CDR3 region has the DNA TGTGCCAGTAGTTCCCGCAGGCCGGGACAGGGAACTTTGAACTATGGCTACACCTTC. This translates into CASSSRRPGQGTLNYGYTF.

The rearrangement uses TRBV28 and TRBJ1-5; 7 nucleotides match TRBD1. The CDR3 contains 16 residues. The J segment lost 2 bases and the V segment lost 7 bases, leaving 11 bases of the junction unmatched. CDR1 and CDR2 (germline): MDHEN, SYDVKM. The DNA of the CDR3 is TGTGCCAGCACCCGAGGTTATCAGGGGGGCAATCAGCCCCAGCATTTT. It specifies CASTRGYQGGNQPQHF.

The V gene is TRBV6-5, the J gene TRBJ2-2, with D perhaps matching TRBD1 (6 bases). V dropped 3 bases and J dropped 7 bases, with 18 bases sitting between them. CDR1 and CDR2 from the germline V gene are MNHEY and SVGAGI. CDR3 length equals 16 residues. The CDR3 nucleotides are TGTGCCAGCAGTTATTCCCTCAGGGGTTGGAACGGGGAGCTGTTTTTT. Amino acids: CASSYSLRGWNGELFF.

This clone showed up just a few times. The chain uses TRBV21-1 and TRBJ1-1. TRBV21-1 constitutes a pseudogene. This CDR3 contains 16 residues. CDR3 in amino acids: CASSKVYLRPRPEAFF. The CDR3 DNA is TGTGCCAGCAGCAAAGTTTACCTTAGACCGCGCCCTGAAGCTTTCTTT.

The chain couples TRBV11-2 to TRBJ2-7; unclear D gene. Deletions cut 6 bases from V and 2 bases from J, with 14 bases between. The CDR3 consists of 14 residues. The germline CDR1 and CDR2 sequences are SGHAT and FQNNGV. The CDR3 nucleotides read TGTGCCAGCAGTCTAACATCTCCCACCTACGAGCAGTACTTC. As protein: CASSLTSPTYEQYF.

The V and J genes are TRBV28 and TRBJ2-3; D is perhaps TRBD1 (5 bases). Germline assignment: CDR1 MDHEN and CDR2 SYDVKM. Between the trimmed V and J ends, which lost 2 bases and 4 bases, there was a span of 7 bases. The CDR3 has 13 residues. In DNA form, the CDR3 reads TGTGCCAGCAGTTTACAGGGATCAGATACGCAGTATTTT. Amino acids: CASSLQGSDTQYF.

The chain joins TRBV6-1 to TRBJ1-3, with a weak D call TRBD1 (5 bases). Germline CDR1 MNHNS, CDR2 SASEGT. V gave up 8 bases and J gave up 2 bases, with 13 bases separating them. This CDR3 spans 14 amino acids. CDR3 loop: CASEKDTAGNTIYF. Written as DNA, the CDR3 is TGTGCCAGCGAAAAGGACACGGCTGGAAACACCATATATTTT.

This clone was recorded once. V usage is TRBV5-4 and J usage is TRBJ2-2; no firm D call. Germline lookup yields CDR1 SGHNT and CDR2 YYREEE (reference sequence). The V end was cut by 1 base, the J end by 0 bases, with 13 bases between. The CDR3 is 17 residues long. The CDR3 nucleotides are TGTGCCAGCAGCTTGTCCGGACGGTCCGCGAACACCGGGGAGCTGTTTTTT. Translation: CASSLSGRSANTGELFF.

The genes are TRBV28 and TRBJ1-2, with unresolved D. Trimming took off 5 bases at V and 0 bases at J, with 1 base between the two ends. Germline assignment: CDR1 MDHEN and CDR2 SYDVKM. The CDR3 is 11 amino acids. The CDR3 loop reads CASSTNYGYTF. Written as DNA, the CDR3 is TGTGCCAGCAGTACTAACTATGGCTACACCTTC.

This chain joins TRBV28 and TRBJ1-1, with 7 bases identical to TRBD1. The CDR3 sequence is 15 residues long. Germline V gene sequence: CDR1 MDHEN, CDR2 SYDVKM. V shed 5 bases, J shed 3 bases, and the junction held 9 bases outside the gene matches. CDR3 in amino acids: CASSPPTGWDTEAFF. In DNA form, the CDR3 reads TGTGCCAGCAGTCCACCGACAGGGTGGGACACTGAAGCTTTCTTT.

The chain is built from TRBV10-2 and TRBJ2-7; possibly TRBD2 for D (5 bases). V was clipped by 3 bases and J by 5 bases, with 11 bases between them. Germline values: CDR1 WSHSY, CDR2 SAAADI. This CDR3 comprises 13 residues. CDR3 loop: CASSDVDLHEQYF. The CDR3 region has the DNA TGCGCCAGCAGTGACGTGGACTTGCACGAGCAGTACTTC.

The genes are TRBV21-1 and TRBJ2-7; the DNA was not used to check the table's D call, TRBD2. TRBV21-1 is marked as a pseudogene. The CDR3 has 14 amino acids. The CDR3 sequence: CASSKYFVPYEQYF. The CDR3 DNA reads TGTGCCAGCAGCAAATATTTCGTCCCCTACGAGCAGTACTTC.

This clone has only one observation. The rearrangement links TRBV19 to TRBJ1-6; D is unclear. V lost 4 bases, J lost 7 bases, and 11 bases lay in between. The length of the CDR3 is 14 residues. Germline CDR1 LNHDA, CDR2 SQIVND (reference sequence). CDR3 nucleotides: TGTGCCAGTAGTAGGCCGGGAGGCAATTCACCCCTCCACTTT. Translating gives CASSRPGGNSPLHF.

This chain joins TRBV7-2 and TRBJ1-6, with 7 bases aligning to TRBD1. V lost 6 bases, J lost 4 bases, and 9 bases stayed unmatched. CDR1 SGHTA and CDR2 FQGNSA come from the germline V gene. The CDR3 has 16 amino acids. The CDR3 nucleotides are TGTGCCAGCAGTCCAACTACGGGACAGTATAATTCACCCCTCCACTTT. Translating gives CASSPTTGQYNSPLHF.

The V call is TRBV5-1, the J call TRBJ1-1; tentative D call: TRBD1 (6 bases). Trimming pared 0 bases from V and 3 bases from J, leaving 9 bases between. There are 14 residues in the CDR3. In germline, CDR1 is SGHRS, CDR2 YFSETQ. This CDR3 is CASSLGGGYTEAFF. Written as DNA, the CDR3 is TGCGCCAGCAGCTTGGGAGGGGGGTACACTGAAGCTTTCTTT.

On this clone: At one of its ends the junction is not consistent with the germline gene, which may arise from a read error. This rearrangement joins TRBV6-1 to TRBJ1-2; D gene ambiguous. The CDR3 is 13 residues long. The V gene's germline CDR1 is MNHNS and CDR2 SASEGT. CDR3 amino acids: CASSENLLGRRSF. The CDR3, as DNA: TGTGCCAGCAGTGAAAATTTATTAGGGAGAAGGAGCTTC.

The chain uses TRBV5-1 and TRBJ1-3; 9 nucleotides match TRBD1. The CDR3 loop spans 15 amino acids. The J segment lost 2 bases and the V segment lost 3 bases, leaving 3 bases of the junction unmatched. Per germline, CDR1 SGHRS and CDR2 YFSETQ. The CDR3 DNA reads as TGCGCCAGCAGCTCCAGGACAGGGGCTGGAAACACCATATATTTT. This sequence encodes CASSSRTGAGNTIYF.

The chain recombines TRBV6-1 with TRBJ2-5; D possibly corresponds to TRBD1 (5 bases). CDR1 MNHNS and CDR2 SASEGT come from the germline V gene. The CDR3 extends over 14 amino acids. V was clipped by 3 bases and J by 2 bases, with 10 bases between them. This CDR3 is CASSDGAGQETQYF. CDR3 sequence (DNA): TGTGCCAGCAGTGACGGTGCAGGGCAAGAGACCCAGTACTTC.

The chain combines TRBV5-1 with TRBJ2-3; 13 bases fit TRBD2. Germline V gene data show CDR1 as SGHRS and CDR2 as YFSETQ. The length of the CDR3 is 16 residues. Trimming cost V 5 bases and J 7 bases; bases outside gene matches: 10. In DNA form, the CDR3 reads TGCGCCAGCAGATACGGGACTAGCGGGAATGGGAATACGCAGTATTTT. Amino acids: CASRYGTSGNGNTQYF.

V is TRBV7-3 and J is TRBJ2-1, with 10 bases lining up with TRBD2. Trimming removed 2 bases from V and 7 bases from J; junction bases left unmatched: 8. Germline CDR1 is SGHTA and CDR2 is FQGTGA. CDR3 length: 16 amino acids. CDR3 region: CASSLGVAGGENEQFF. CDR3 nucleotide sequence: TGTGCCAGCAGCTTAGGGGTAGCGGGAGGAGAGAATGAGCAGTTCTTC.

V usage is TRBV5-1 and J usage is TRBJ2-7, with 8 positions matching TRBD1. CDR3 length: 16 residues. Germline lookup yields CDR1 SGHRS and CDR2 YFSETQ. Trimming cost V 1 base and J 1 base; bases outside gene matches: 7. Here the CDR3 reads CASSLSTGGISYEQYF. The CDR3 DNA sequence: TGCGCCAGCAGCTTGTCAACAGGGGGTATTTCCTACGAGCAGTACTTC.

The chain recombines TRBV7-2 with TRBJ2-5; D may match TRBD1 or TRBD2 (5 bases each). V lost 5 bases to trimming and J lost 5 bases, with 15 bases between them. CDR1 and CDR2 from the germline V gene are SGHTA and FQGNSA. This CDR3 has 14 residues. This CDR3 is CASSTQVREETQYF. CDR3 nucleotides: TGTGCCAGCAGCACCCAGGTCAGGGAGGAGACCCAGTACTTC.